This T cell receptor beta chain was captured by sequencing in a study of blood T cells in healthy people across ages. Trimming removed 5 bases from V and 6 bases from J, with 13 bases in between. There are 14 residues in the CDR3. CDR1 MGHRA and CDR2 YSYEKL come from the germline V gene. A sample-barcoded 5' primer and a J-beta primer mix were used in a second PCR of about 6 to 11 cycles. TCRdb reanalysed the 5' RACE reads using MiXCR and keeps one entry per CDR3 protein. The repertoire has some 760,000 distinct CDR3 sequences, just under 25% of them found once; the top ten carry 8% to 10%. The same sample was also studied in work on T cells of mothers and their children.

The chain joins TRBV4-1 to TRBJ2-2; D perhaps matches TRBD1 (6 bases). The sequencing input was blood. The TCR was taken from a boy aged 5-17 years in good health. CDR3 sequence reads: CASSNSGGSGELFF. CDR3 coding DNA: TGCGCCAGCAGCAACAGTGGGGGCTCCGGGGAGCTGTTTTTT.